Included here is one T cell receptor beta chain sequence, with context. This clone's antigen is unknown. Base qualities are not recorded, but no much larger clone differs from it by a single base. Library preparation used 5' RACE. The sequencer was an Illumina HiSeq 2000. Template switching introduced a universal primer binding site; the final cDNA contained a unique molecular identifier, enabling accurate counting of TCR cDNA molecules. Specific primers in the conserved constant-segment region were used to synthesize first-strand cDNA for the TCR alpha and beta chains. Each cDNA library was double barcoded, with a SMART-Mk sample barcode plus Illumina barcodes, to control for contamination. TruSeq adapter sequences, together with Illumina sample barcodes, were added in two successive PCR steps. The TCR alpha and beta cDNA libraries were sequenced on the Illumina HiSeq platform using custom primers. From the authors' description of their analysis: Unique molecular identifiers were extracted from raw reads with MiGEC, and CDR3 positions were determined with MiXCR. Recombination models were inferred per individual with the repgenHMM and IGoR tools using an EM algorithm. The tcR package in R was used for shared clonotype analysis, with sharing normalized by the product of cloneset sizes. Out-of-frame nonproductive sequences were analyzed to study raw recombination free of thymic and clonal selection effects. Using fastp trimming at Q25 and MiXCR clonotype assembly, TCRdb reanalyzed the public sequencing data and kept in-frame beta chains. Each entry is one CDR3 protein sequence, shown with its most common DNA and genes. TCRdb's processing, not the authors', yielded these V and J calls. The sample profile shows hundreds of thousands of distinct CDR3 sequences; around 20% of them were found once. More than 4% of the sample goes to the ten largest clones.

These data come from a study of identical twins (dated by TCRdb to the mid-2010s). About the investigation overall: To test whether fetal clonotypes persist, the study used deep sequencing on TCR alpha and beta repertoires from monozygotic twins, unrelated adults of various ages, and cord blood. To rule out contamination, the twin experiments were replicated at different times with different library preparation protocols. General conclusions and limits of the study: Abundant cord blood beta clonotypes had fewer insertions, young adult naive repertoires showed a similar but weaker trend, and memory repertoires showed no such trend. Compared with coincidental sharing between unrelated individuals, out-of-frame TCR alpha sequences shared between twins showed an excess of sequences with low generation probability. In monozygotic twins, recombination models systematically underestimated out-of-frame TCR alpha sharing, but the models matched the sharing seen between unrelated individuals. Zero-insertion analyses could be partly confounded by invariant T cells such as MAIT and iNKT, although diverse VJ usage argued against such confounding for most clonotypes. Excess twin sharing in beta out-of-frame sequences was weaker because fewer shared sequences lowered the signal-to-noise ratio. Conclusions relied on cross-sectional statistical analysis, since the same donors could not be followed over many years.

Every donor was a healthy Caucasian. Three pairs of female monozygotic twins, all aged roughly 18 to 29 years, were included in the twin cohort. Peripheral blood mononuclear cells were the source from which RNA for the TCR libraries was isolated. These sequences were also reported in another study, on T cells expressing NK-cell markers. Per that second paper: TCR beta-chain repertoires were profiled in sorted CD3+CD56+NKG2C+, CD3+CD56+NKG2C- and CD3+CD56-NKG2C+ T-cell subsets from seven or eight donors. Among the eight sequenced donors, only one was HCMV-seronegative, while the other seven were HCMV-seropositive. In several experiments an anti-gammadeltaTCR antibody was added to restrict sorting to alphabetaTCR-expressing T cells. In more than five donors, the dominant CD3+CD56+NKG2C+ clonotypes were found to rank among the top 10 CD8+ clonotypes and to make up about 1.0-8% of CD8+ T cells. Those dominant clonotypes were again the most abundant among CD3+CD56-NKG2C+ cells in a few donors, at about 28.3-60.1%. It remained unclear whether the expanded NKG2C-expressing T cell clones were specific for HCMV antigens. The eight sequenced donors were randomly selected healthy volunteers, three men and five women. HCMV-specific IgG was detected in serum with a commercial ELISA kit to determine HCMV serostatus. For several donors, bulk peripheral blood T-cell repertoires were also sequenced from unsorted PBMC. MIGEC was used to demultiplex reads and group the reads by UMI, and MiTCR was used to assemble and quantify clonotypes. To exclude erroneous sequences, any TCR cDNA sequence not supported by at least two reads was discarded. The tcR package was used for downstream repertoire analysis, and clonotypes were matched across fractions by CDR3 nucleotide sequence plus V segment. VDJmatch was used to annotate antigen specificity against VDJdb, with one amino acid substitution in CDR3 allowed.

This clonotype was obtained from a woman younger than 35 in good health. The sequencing sample was made of PBMCs.

The DNA is TGTGCCAGCAGCTTGCAGGGGAGACTAGCGGGAGGCACCGGGGAGCTGTTTTTT. This codes for CASSLQGRLAGGTGELFF. The chain was built from TRBV5-5 and TRBJ2-2; 13 bases in the junction line up with TRBD2. The CDR3 goes from the cysteine to the phenylalanine over 18 residues. The entry retains the CDR3 DNA only, 54 bases that are in frame from base 1. Germline trimming amounts to 1 base on V and 4 bases on J, with 7 as the count of junction bases outside the gene matches. Via the germline V gene (reference sequence), CDR1 is SGHKS and CDR2 YYEKEE.